Below are 25 T cell receptor beta chains sequenced from a single sample in a study of blood T cells in healthy people across ages (dated by TCRdb to between 2014 and 2016). Receptor amplification or capture employed 5' RACE. The sample was run on an Illumina HiSeq 2500. A second PCR of roughly 7 to 11 cycles was performed with a sample-barcoded 5' primer and a J-beta primer mix. The public reads were quality trimmed at Q25 with fastp and then assembled into clones with MiXCR by TCRdb, keeping productive beta chains. A single entry per CDR3 protein holds the most common genes and DNA from its merged rows. The sample profile shows hundreds of thousands of distinct CDR3 sequences; around 46% of them were found once. 13% of the sample belongs to the ten largest clones. Sequencing was done on a sample of blood. These receptors were obtained from a man aged 30 to 39 in good health.

The chain has TRBV20-1 and TRBJ2-1, with 11 nucleotides matching TRBD2. The CDR3 spans 14 residues. V lost 6 bases to trimming and J lost 8 bases; unmatched junction nucleotides: 9. Germline CDR1 is DFQATT and CDR2 is SNEGSKA (reference sequence). The CDR3: CSAQGLAVWYEQFF. In nucleotides, the CDR3 is TGCAGTGCGCAGGGACTAGCGGTCTGGTATGAGCAGTTCTTC.

This sequence joins TRBV12-3 or TRBV12-4 and TRBJ2-7; no clear D. The CDR3 is 14 amino acids. V lost 2 bases and J lost 4, with 12 bases in between. In DNA form, the CDR3 reads TGTGCCAGCAGTTTAATCCCCAGAACTTACGAGCAGTACTTC. Protein product: CASSLIPRTYEQYF.

This clonotype has a count of ten or more. The genes are TRBV4-1 and TRBJ2-4; 9 bases agree with TRBD1. The CDR3 consists of 14 residues. Unmatched junction bases numbered 6, after V lost 4 bases and J lost 8 bases. Germline CDR1 MGHRA, CDR2 YSYEKL. CDR3 bases: TGCGCCAGCAGCCCTAGGACAGGGGAGGACATTCAGTACTTC. This encodes CASSPRTGEDIQYF.

The table lists this clonotype with many counts. The junction differs from germline at one of its ends, possibly a read error. The chain is built from TRBV5-1 and TRBJ2-1; no clear D. This CDR3 comprises 14 residues. Per the germline V gene, CDR1 is SGHRS and CDR2 is YFSETQ. The chain's CDR3 is CASSLESSYNEQFF. Written as DNA, the CDR3 is TGTGCCAGCAGCTTAGAAAGCTCCTACAATGAGCAGTTCTTC. Full variable domain (missing parts from reference TRBV5-1 and TRBJ2-1): KAGVTQTPRYLIKTRGQQVTLSCSPISGHRSVSWYQQTPGQGLQFLFEYFSETQRNKGNFPGRFSGRQFSNSRSEMNVSTLELGDSALYLCASSLESSYNEQFFGPGTRLTVL.

V gene TRBV7-4 combines with J gene TRBJ2-7; D is unresolved. The germline V and J ends were trimmed by 2 bases and 0 bases, with 11 bases remaining between them. The germline CDR1 and CDR2 sequences are SGHVT and SQSDAQ. The CDR3 contains 15 residues. The chain's CDR3 is CASSLKKQSSYEQYF. The CDR3 DNA sequence: TGTGCCAGCAGCTTAAAGAAACAAAGCTCCTACGAGCAGTACTTC.

This clonotype has only a few counts. The chain couples TRBV10-3 to TRBJ2-1; 7 nucleotides agree with TRBD1. This CDR3 is 14 amino acids long. Per the germline V gene, CDR1 is ENHRY and CDR2 is SYGVKD. The V and J ends lost 7 bases and 3 bases, in that order; junction bases with no gene match: 6. The DNA for the CDR3 is TGTGCCATCACCCGACAGGGAGACTACAATGAGCAGTTCTTC. Protein product: CAITRQGDYNEQFF.

This rearrangement joins TRBV12-3 or TRBV12-4 to TRBJ1-1; no clear D gene. CDR3 length equals 11 residues. Trimming took 3 bases from V and 8 from J, leaving 7 bases between them. The CDR3 bases are TGTGCCAGCAGTTTTTCCCGGGAAGCTTTCTTT. Its protein product is CASSFSREAFF.

This clonotype has more than one count but fewer than ten. The chain recombines TRBV18 with TRBJ1-5; possibly TRBD1 for D (5 bases). Germline V lookup: CDR1 KGHSH, CDR2 LQKENI. This CDR3 is 15 amino acids long. V lost 5 bases to trimming and J lost 0 bases, with 11 bases between them. The DNA of the CDR3 is TGTGCCAGCTCATCGCTAGACAGTAGCAATCAGCCCCAGCATTTT. Translation: CASSSLDSSNQPQHF.

V usage is TRBV4-1 and J usage is TRBJ1-5, with D possibly TRBD1 on 6 matching bases. The CDR3 consists of 18 residues. Germline V CDR1 and CDR2: MGHRA, YSYEKL. Deletions cut 2 bases from V and 4 bases from J, with 21 bases between. The chain's CDR3 is CASSQISRGGGGNQPQHF. The CDR3 coding sequence is TGCGCCAGCAGCCAAATCTCCCGTGGGGGCGGTGGAAATCAGCCCCAGCATTTT.

This chain links TRBV3-1 with TRBJ2-7; 9 bases are shared with TRBD1. The V and J ends lost 4 bases and 3 bases, in that order; junction bases with no gene match: 10. From germline, CDR1 is LGHDT and CDR2 YNNKEL (reference sequence). This CDR3 has 16 amino acids. CDR3 protein: CASSPHGTGPVYEQYF. CDR3 sequence (DNA): TGTGCCAGCAGCCCCCACGGGACAGGGCCAGTCTACGAGCAGTACTTC.

V gene TRBV20-1 combines with J gene TRBJ2-1; 15 nucleotides line up with TRBD2. Germline values: CDR1 DFQATT, CDR2 SNEGSKA (reference sequence). The CDR3 has 13 residues. After removal of 8 bases from V and 9 bases from J, the junction contained 5 bases not matched to a gene. The CDR3 DNA is TGCAGTACCGGGACTAGCGGGAGGTTTGAGCAGTTCTTC. It encodes CSTGTSGRFEQFF.

V gene TRBV20-1 combines with J gene TRBJ2-4; TRBD2 aligns across 9 bases. The better agreement between TRBJ2-7 and the DNA end casts doubt on the J call. This CDR3 has 13 residues. Germline assignment: CDR1 DFQATT and CDR2 SNEGSKA (reference sequence). The CDR3 loop reads CSARATSGVEQYF. As DNA, the CDR3 is TGCAGTGCTAGAGCGACTAGCGGCGTCGAGCAGTACTTC.

V gene TRBV6-2 or TRBV6-3 combines with J gene TRBJ2-1, with 7 bases matching TRBD1. CDR3 size: 16 residues. Germline V gives CDR1 MNHEY, CDR2 SVGEGT. Germline trimming cut 7 bases from V and 3 bases from J; bases unmatched to any gene: 12. CDR3 protein: CASTHRGPALYNEQFF. For the CDR3, the DNA is TGTGCCAGCACCCACAGGGGCCCTGCCCTCTACAATGAGCAGTTCTTC.

This sequence joins TRBV7-2 and TRBJ2-3; TRBD1 might be the D (6 bases). This CDR3 has 15 amino acids. From germline, CDR1 is SGHTA and CDR2 FQGNSA. V lost 1 base and J 4 bases, leaving 12 bases between the germline ends. The CDR3 is CASSLGQVDADTQYF. CDR3 coding DNA: TGTGCCAGCAGCTTAGGACAGGTTGACGCAGATACGCAGTATTTT.

The chain is built from TRBV6-5 and TRBJ2-4; 9 bases agree with TRBD1. TRBJ2-7 matches the DNA end more closely, so the J call is doubtful. Germline loops: CDR1 MNHEY, CDR2 SVGAGI. CDR3 size: 15 residues. The CDR3 region is CASSNIRDRAYEQYF. CDR3 DNA: TGTGCCAGCAGCAACATCCGGGACAGGGCCTACGAGCAGTACTTC.

The CDR3: CASSLEVSYNEQFF. CDR3 nucleotide sequence: TGCGCCAGCAGCTTGGAGGTGTCCTACAATGAGCAGTTCTTC. The V call is TRBV5-1, the J call TRBJ2-1; D gene uncertain. With 0 bases removed from V and 1 base from J, the gap between germline ends came to 5 bases. CDR3 length: 14 amino acids. Per the germline V gene, CDR1 is SGHRS and CDR2 is YFSETQ.

The rearrangement joins TRBV4-1 to TRBJ2-7; tentative D call: TRBD1 (6 bases). Germline V CDR1 and CDR2: MGHRA, YSYEKL. V lost 4 bases and J lost 2, with 12 bases in between. This CDR3 is 14 amino acids long. The CDR3 is CASSPGQTTYEQYF. The DNA for the CDR3 is TGCGCCAGCAGCCCAGGACAGACCACCTACGAGCAGTACTTC.

This clonotype was detected only a few times. The V call is TRBV20-1, the J call TRBJ1-4; a weak D match, TRBD1 (5 bases). V shed 5 bases and J shed 2 bases, with 15 bases lying between them. This CDR3 is built from 15 residues. Germline V CDR1 and CDR2: DFQATT, SNEGSKA (reference sequence). CDR3 in amino acids: CSAGPAGRTNEKLFF. The CDR3, as DNA: TGCAGTGCTGGGCCCGCAGGGCGGACTAATGAAAAACTGTTTTTT.

The V and J genes are TRBV6-5 and TRBJ2-7; D is ambiguous. This CDR3 region has 13 residues. Trimming shortened V by 2 bases and J by 3 bases, and 8 bases separated the two germline ends. Germline V gives CDR1 MNHEY, CDR2 SVGAGI. The CDR3 protein is CASSYLGFYEQYF. The CDR3 DNA sequence: TGTGCCAGCAGTTACCTTGGGTTCTACGAGCAGTACTTC.

The rearrangement links TRBV28 to TRBJ2-1; 11 bases line up with TRBD2. CDR1 MDHEN and CDR2 SYDVKM come from the germline V gene. Trimming removed 3 bases from V and 4 bases from J; junction bases left unmatched: 14. CDR3 length equals 19 residues. The CDR3 region is CASSFSPWRGTSGYNEQFF. The CDR3, as DNA: TGTGCCAGCAGTTTTTCACCTTGGAGGGGGACTAGCGGATACAATGAGCAGTTCTTC.

This clonotype was seen a few times. V and J are TRBV7-6 and TRBJ1-4, with D uncertain. Trimming stripped 3 bases from V and 8 bases from J, with 10 bases between. Germline lookup yields CDR1 SGHVS and CDR2 FNYEAQ. The CDR3 covers 13 residues. The CDR3 sequence is CASSLRLWEKLFF. The DNA for the CDR3 is TGTGCCAGCAGCTTGCGACTGTGGGAAAAACTGTTTTTT.

This clonotype was recorded at least ten times. An end of the junction differs from the germline gene, which may be a read error. The gene calls are TRBV5-1 and TRBJ1-6; D not certain. The CDR3 is 13 amino acids. The germline gives CDR1 SGHRS, CDR2 YFSETQ. CDR3 bases: TGTGCCAGCAGCTTGGAAAGGAATTCACCCCTCCACTTT. Translating it yields CASSLERNSPLHF.

Only a few counts were recorded for this clonotype. The chain employs TRBV5-1 and TRBJ2-7, with 8 bases aligning to TRBD1. Looked up from germline, CDR1 is SGHRS and CDR2 is YFSETQ. J lost 1 base, V lost 0 bases, and 21 bases had no gene match. CDR3 size: 21 residues. This CDR3 is CASSLESTYILSGGESYEQYF. The CDR3 nucleotides read TGCGCCAGCAGCTTGGAATCAACTTACATCCTTTCAGGGGGCGAATCCTACGAGCAGTACTTC.

This chain links TRBV27 with TRBJ2-7, with 10 bases lining up with TRBD1. CDR1 is MNHEY and CDR2 is SMNVEV in the germline V gene (reference sequence). The V gene end was trimmed by 9 bases and the J gene end by 5 bases; junction bases not matched to a gene: 10. CDR3 size: 14 residues. The CDR3 sequence is CARTPGTGVHEQYF. CDR3 DNA: TGTGCCAGAACTCCCGGGACAGGGGTCCACGAGCAGTACTTC.

The CDR3, as DNA: TGCAGTGCTCGCTGGGACAGGCACGATTCTAATGAAAAACTGTTTTTT. Encoded protein: CSARWDRHDSNEKLFF. The J gene is TRBJ1-4, the V gene TRBV20-1; 8 bases are shared with TRBD1. Germline V gene data show CDR1 as DFQATT and CDR2 as SNEGSKA (reference sequence). This CDR3 comprises 16 residues. V lost 5 bases to trimming and J lost 3 bases; unmatched junction nucleotides: 11.